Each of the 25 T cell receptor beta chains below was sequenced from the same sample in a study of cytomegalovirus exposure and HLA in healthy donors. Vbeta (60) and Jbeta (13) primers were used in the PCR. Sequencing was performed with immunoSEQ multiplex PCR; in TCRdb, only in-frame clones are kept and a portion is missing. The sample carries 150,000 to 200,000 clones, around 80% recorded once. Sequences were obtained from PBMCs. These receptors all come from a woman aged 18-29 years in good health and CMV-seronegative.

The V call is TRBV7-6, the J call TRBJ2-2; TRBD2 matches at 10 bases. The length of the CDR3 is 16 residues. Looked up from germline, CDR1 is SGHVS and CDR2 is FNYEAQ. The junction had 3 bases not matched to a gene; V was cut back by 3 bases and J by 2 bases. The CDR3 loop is CASSFEREGNTGELFF. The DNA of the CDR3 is TGTGCCAGCAGCTTCGAGCGGGAGGGTAACACCGGGGAGCTGTTTTTT.

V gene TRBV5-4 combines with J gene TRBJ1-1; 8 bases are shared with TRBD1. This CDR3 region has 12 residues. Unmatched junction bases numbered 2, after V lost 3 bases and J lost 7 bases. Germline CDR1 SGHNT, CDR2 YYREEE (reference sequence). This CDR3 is CASSWTGSEAFF. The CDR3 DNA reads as TGTGCCAGCAGCTGGACAGGGAGTGAAGCTTTCTTT.

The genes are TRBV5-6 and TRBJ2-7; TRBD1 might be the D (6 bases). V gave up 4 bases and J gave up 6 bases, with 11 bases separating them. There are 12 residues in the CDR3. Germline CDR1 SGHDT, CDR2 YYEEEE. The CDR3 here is CASSGGQPEQYF. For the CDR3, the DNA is TGTGCCAGCAGCGGCGGACAGCCCGAGCAGTACTTC.

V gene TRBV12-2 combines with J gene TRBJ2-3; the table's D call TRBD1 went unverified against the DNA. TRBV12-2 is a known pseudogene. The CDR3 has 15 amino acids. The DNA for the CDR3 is TGTGCAAGTCGCCCCCGGGACAGCGATACAGATACGCAGTATTTT. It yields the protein CASRPRDSDTDTQYF.

The CDR3 DNA sequence: TGCAGCGTTGCACCGCGTCTGAGCTCCTACGAGCAGTACTTC. Translated, it gives CSVAPRLSSYEQYF. The chain has TRBV29-1 and TRBJ2-7; no firm D call. The CDR3 loop spans 14 amino acids. V was shortened by 4 bases and J by 0 bases, with 13 bases between the two germline ends. Per germline, CDR1 SQVTM and CDR2 ANQGSEA.

The CDR3 loop is CASIGAGTGELFF. The CDR3 DNA sequence: TGTGCCAGTATAGGGGCTGGGACCGGGGAGCTGTTTTTT. This chain joins TRBV19 and TRBJ2-2, with D perhaps TRBD1 (5 bases). Germline V gene lookup returns CDR1 LNHDA and CDR2 SQIVND (reference sequence). The germline V and J ends were trimmed by 7 bases and 5 bases, with 11 bases remaining between them. The CDR3 is 13 residues long.

CDR3 region: CASSLGPLREQYF. The CDR3 coding sequence is TGTGCCAGCAGCTTAGGGCCCCTCCGCGAGCAGTACTTC. The genes are TRBV7-6 and TRBJ2-7; D gene unclear. The CDR3 contains 13 residues. Trimming stripped 1 base from V and 6 bases from J, with 10 bases between. Germline V gene data show CDR1 as SGHVS and CDR2 as FNYEAQ. The whole variable domain, remainder taken from reference TRBV7-6 and TRBJ2-7, is GAGVSQSPRYKVTKRGQDVALRCDPISGHVSLYWYRQALGQGPEFLTYFNYEAQQDKSGLPNDRFSAERPEGSISTLTIQRTEQRDSAMYRCASSLGPLREQYFGPGTRLTVT.

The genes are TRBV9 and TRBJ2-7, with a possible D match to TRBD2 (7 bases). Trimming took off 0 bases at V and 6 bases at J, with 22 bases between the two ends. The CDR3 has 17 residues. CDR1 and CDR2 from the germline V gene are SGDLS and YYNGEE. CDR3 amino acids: CASSVGGGGQLRVEQYV. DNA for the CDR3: TGTGCCAGCAGCGTAGGGGGGGGTGGACAGCTGAGAGTCGAGCAGTACGTC.

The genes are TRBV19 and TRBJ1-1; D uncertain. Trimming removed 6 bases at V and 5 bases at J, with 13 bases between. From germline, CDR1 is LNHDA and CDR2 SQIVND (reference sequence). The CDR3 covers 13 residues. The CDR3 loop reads CASRNFDDTEAFF. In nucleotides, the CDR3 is TGTGCCAGTAGAAACTTCGATGATACTGAAGCTTTCTTT.

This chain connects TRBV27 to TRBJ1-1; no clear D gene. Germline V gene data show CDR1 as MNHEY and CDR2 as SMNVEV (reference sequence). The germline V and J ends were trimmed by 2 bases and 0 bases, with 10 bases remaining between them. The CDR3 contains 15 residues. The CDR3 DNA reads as TGTGCCAGCAGTTTAAACGGTCCGGTGAACACTGAAGCTTTCTTT. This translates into CASSLNGPVNTEAFF.

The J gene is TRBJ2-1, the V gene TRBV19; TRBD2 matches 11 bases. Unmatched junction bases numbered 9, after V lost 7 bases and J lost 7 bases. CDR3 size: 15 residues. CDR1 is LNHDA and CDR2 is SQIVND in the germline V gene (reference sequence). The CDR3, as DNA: TGTGCCAGTAACCCGAGACTAGCGGGAACGAATGAGCAGTTCTTC. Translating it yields CASNPRLAGTNEQFF.

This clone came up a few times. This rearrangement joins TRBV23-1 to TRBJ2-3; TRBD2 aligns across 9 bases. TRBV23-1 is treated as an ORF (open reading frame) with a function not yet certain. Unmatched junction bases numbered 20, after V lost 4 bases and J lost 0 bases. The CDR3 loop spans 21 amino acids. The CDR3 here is CASSRSGRVTSGSKSTDTQYF. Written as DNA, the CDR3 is TGCGCCAGCAGTCGGAGCGGCCGGGTCACTAGCGGGTCTAAAAGCACAGATACGCAGTATTTT.

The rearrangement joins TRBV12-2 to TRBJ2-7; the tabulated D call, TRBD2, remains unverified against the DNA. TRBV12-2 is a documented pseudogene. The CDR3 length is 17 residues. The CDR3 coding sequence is TGTGCAAGTCGCTTGGGGCCAGGGGAGGGGCCCTCCTACGAGCAGTACTTC. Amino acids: CASRLGPGEGPSYEQYF.

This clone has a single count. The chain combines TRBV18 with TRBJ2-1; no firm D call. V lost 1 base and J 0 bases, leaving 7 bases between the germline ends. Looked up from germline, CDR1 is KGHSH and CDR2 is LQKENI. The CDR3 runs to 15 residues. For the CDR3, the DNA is TGTGCCAGCTCACCACTTCCAGTCTCCTACAATGAGCAGTTCTTC. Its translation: CASSPLPVSYNEQFF.

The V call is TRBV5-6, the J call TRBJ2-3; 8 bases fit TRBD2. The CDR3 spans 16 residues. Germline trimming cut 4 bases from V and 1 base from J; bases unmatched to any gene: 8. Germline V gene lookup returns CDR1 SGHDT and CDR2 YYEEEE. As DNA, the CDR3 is TGTGCCAGCAGCAACCGAGCGGGAGCAGGCACAGATACGCAGTATTTT. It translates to CASSNRAGAGTDTQYF.

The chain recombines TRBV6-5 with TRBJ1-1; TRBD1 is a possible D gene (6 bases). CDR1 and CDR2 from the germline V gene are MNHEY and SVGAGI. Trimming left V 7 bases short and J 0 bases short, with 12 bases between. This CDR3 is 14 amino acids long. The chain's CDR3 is CASTPGGMNTEAFF. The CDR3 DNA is TGTGCCAGCACCCCGGGGGGCATGAACACTGAAGCTTTCTTT.

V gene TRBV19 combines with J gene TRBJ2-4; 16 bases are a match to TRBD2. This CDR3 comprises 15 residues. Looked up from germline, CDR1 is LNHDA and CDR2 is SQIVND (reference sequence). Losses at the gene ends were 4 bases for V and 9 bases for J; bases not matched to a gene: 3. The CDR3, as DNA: TGTGCCAGTAGTAGGGGGACTAGCGGGAGGGTCATTCAGTACTTC. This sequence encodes CASSRGTSGRVIQYF.

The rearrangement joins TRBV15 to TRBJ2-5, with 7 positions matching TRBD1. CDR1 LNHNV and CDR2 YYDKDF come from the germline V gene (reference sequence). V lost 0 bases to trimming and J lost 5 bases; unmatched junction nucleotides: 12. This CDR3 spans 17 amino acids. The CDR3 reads CATSRDRDSGLGETQYF. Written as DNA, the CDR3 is TGTGCCACCAGCAGAGATAGGGACAGCGGCCTGGGGGAGACCCAGTACTTC.

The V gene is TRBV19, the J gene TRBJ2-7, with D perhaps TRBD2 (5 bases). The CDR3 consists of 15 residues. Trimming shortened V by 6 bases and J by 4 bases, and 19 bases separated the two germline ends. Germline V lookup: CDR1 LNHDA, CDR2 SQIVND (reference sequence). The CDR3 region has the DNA TGTGCCAGTAGGGGCGGAGGTGGAGTAGGGTACGAGCAGTACTTC. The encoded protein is CASRGGGGVGYEQYF. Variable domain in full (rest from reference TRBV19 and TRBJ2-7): DGGITQSPKYLFRKEGQNVTLSCEQNLNHDAMYWYRQDPGQGLRLIYYSQIVNDFQKGDIAEGYSVSREKKESFPLTVTSAQKNPTAFYLCASRGGGGVGYEQYFGPGTRLTVT.

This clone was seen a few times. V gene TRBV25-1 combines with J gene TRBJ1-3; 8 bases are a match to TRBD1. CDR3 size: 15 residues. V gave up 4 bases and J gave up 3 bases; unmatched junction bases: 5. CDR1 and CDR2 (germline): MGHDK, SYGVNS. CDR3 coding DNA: TGTGCCAGCAGTGCCTCGACAGGGGTTGGAAACACCATATATTTT. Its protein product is CASSASTGVGNTIYF. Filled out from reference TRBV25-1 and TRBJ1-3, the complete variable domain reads EADIYQTPRYLVIGTGKKITLECSQTMGHDKMYWYQQDPGMELHLIHYSYGVNSTEKGDLSSESTVSRIRTEHFPLTLESARPSHTSQYLCASSASTGVGNTIYFGEGSWLTVV.

CDR3 DNA: TGTGCCAGTAGTATGTTGGGACAGGGGGCATACGAGCAGTACTTC. Protein product: CASSMLGQGAYEQYF. The chain couples TRBV19 to TRBJ2-7; 12 bases fit TRBD1. This CDR3 comprises 15 residues. With 3 bases clipped from V and 4 bases from J, the junction kept 4 bases outside the gene matches. Germline V gene sequence: CDR1 LNHDA, CDR2 SQIVND (reference sequence).

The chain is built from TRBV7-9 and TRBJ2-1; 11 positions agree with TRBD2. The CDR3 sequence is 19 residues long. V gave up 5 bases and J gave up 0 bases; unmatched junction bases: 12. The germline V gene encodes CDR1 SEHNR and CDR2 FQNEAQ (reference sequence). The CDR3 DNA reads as TGTGCCAGCAGCCGGACAAGTCTAGCGGGAGGTGACTCCTACAATGAGCAGTTCTTC. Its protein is CASSRTSLAGGDSYNEQFF.

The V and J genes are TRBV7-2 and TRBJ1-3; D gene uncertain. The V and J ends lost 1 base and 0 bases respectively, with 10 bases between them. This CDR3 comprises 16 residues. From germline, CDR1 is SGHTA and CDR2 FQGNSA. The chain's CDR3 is CASSLVTVSSGNTIYF. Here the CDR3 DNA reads TGTGCCAGCAGCTTAGTAACAGTGAGCTCTGGAAACACCATATATTTT. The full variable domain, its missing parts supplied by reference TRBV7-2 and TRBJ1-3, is GAGVSQSPSNKVTEKGKDVELRCDPISGHTALYWYRQSLGQGLEFLIYFQGNSAPDKSGLPSDRFSAERTGGSVSTLTIQRTQQEDSAVYLCASSLVTVSSGNTIYFGEGSWLTVV.

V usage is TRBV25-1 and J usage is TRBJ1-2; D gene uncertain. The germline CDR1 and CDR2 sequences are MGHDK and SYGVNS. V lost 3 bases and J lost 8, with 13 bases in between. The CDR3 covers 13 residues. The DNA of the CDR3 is TGTGCCAGCAGTGATCGGGGTTCTGAGGGCTACACCTTC. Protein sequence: CASSDRGSEGYTF.

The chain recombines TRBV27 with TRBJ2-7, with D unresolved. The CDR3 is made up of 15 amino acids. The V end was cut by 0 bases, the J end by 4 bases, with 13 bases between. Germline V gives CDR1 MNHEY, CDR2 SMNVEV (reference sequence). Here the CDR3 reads CASSLSSGSRYEQYF. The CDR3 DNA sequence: TGTGCCAGCAGTTTATCTTCCGGGTCCCGATACGAGCAGTACTTC.